The 30 T cell receptor beta chains reported below all come from one sample, sequenced in a study of blood T cell repertoires in COVID-19. Measured with immunoSEQ multiplex PCR; TCRdb has only the in-frame clones, and not every one. Of 120,000 to 150,000 clones in the sample, roughly 90% are singletons; the top ten hold 1% to 1.5%. Sequenced: PBMCs or T cells enriched from blood (not recorded which). The source is a woman in her twenties or thirties with acute COVID-19.

This clone came up once. CDR3 protein: CSVSGTGGDQPQHF. The CDR3 nucleotides read TGCAGCGTGTCCGGGACAGGGGGCGATCAGCCCCAGCATTTT. This rearrangement joins TRBV29-1 to TRBJ1-5; 12 bases fit TRBD1. The ends lost 6 bases at V and 5 bases at J; junction bases unmatched: 5. CDR3 length equals 14 residues. Germline CDR1 and CDR2: SQVTM and ANQGSEA.

The chain carries TRBV2 and TRBJ1-1, with D possibly matching TRBD1 (5 bases). The CDR3 runs 16 residues. V was pared by 8 bases and J by 1 base, with 20 bases between. Germline loops: CDR1 SNHLY, CDR2 FYNNEI. The CDR3: CASAGYIGHPNTEAFF. DNA of the CDR3: TGTGCCAGCGCTGGGTATATTGGACATCCGAACACTGAAGCTTTCTTT.

The chain recombines TRBV7-9 with TRBJ1-6; 9 bases are shared with TRBD1. In germline, CDR1 is SEHNR, CDR2 FQNEAQ (reference sequence). V shed 4 bases and J 9 bases; nucleotides not matched to a gene: 7. This CDR3 is 15 amino acids long. The DNA of the CDR3 is TGTGCCAGCAGCTCAGGGACAGGGAGGGGTTCACCCCTCCACTTT. Its translation is CASSSGTGRGSPLHF.

The gene calls are TRBV2 and TRBJ2-7, with TRBD2 matching 12 bases. The J segment lost 2 bases and the V segment lost 6 bases, leaving 5 bases of the junction unmatched. CDR3 size: 15 residues. Germline V gene data show CDR1 as SNHLY and CDR2 as FYNNEI. For the CDR3, the DNA is TGTGCCAGCAGACCCGGACTAGCGGGAACCTACGAGCAGTACTTC. This encodes CASRPGLAGTYEQYF.

The chain carries TRBV4-2 and TRBJ2-1, with a weak D call TRBD2 (5 bases). Germline V gene lookup returns CDR1 LGHNA and CDR2 YNFKEQ. The CDR3 loop spans 15 amino acids. V was cut by 1 base and J by 3 bases, with 10 bases left in between. CDR3 bases: TGTGCCAGCAGCCAAGTTAGCGTAGGCTACAATGAGCAGTTCTTC. Residues: CASSQVSVGYNEQFF.

The chain recombines TRBV20-1 with TRBJ2-5, with 11 bases lining up with TRBD2. This CDR3 is built from 15 residues. Germline V CDR1 and CDR2: DFQATT, SNEGSKA (reference sequence). V dropped 3 bases and J dropped 10; count of bases not matched to a gene: 13. The CDR3 region has the DNA TGCAGTGCTAGTACTAGCGGGAGTATTGGTGGCGGCCAGTACTTC. It yields the protein CSASTSGSIGGGQYF.

The rearrangement uses TRBV28 and TRBJ1-6; perhaps TRBD1 as D (5 bases). Trimming cost V 2 bases and J 6 bases, with 11 bases left between them. In germline, CDR1 is MDHEN, CDR2 SYDVKM. The CDR3 extends over 15 amino acids. CDR3 sequence: CASSLGGTANSPLHF. Written as DNA, the CDR3 is TGTGCCAGCAGTTTAGGGGGGACGGCTAATTCACCCCTCCACTTT.

The chain joins TRBV6-4 to TRBJ2-7, with TRBD1 identical over 8 bases. The length of the CDR3 is 14 residues. V shed 6 bases, J shed 6 bases, and the junction held 10 bases outside the gene matches. The germline CDR1 and CDR2 sequences are MRHNA and SNTAGT. The CDR3 nucleotides read TGTGCCAGCAGCCCGACAGGGGTAGCGAGCGAGCAGTACTTC. This sequence encodes CASSPTGVASEQYF.

V is TRBV3-1 (or the pseudogene TRBV3-2) and J is TRBJ2-2; D perhaps matches TRBD2 (6 bases). The V and J ends lost 3 bases and 0 bases respectively, with 11 bases between them. This CDR3 is 16 amino acids long. CDR1 is LGHDT and CDR2 is YNNKEL in the germline V gene (reference sequence). The CDR3 DNA reads TGTGCCAGCAGCCAGAGGCTAGCGACGAACACCGGGGAGCTGTTTTTT. It yields the protein CASSQRLATNTGELFF.

V usage is TRBV18 and J usage is TRBJ2-2, with D unclear. This CDR3 has 15 amino acids. V was cut by 6 bases and J by 0 bases, with 11 bases left in between. The germline gives CDR1 KGHSH, CDR2 LQKENI. This CDR3 reads CASSLAVANTGELFF. In DNA form, the CDR3 reads TGTGCCAGCTCCCTCGCGGTGGCGAACACCGGGGAGCTGTTTTTT. Full variable domain (missing parts from reference TRBV18 and TRBJ2-2): NAGVMQNPRHLVRRRGQEARLRCSPMKGHSHVYWYRQLPEEGLKFMVYLQKENIIDESGMPKERFSAEFPKEGPSILRIQQVVRGDSAAYFCASSLAVANTGELFFGEGSRLTVL.

The J gene is TRBJ1-1, the V gene TRBV5-5, with D possibly being TRBD1 (5 bases). The V end lost 3 bases, the J end lost 7 bases, and 13 bases lay between the germline ends. The CDR3 has 13 amino acids. The germline V gene has CDR1 SGHKS and CDR2 YYEKEE (reference sequence). This chain's CDR3 is CASSYPDSFEAFF. CDR3 DNA sequence: TGTGCCAGCAGCTACCCTGACAGCTTTGAAGCTTTCTTT.

This rearrangement joins TRBV2 to TRBJ2-5, with TRBD2 identical over 14 bases. CDR3 length: 15 residues. With 6 bases clipped from V and 3 bases from J, the junction kept 3 bases outside the gene matches. Germline loops: CDR1 SNHLY, CDR2 FYNNEI. CDR3 region: CASSPGLAGEETQYF. The CDR3 nucleotides read TGTGCCAGCAGCCCGGGACTAGCGGGAGAAGAGACCCAGTACTTC.

The chain joins TRBV21-1 to TRBJ2-3; TRBD2 reflects the table's D call only, with no check against the DNA. TRBV21-1 is listed as a pseudogene. The length of the CDR3 is 17 residues. CDR3 region: CASSKKGTSGSTDTQYF. The CDR3, as DNA: TGTGCCAGCAGCAAGAAAGGAACTAGCGGTAGCACAGATACGCAGTATTTT.

The sample holds one count of this clone. The chain joins TRBV10-3 to TRBJ2-1; TRBD2 matches 8 bases. The germline V gene has CDR1 ENHRY and CDR2 SYGVKD. V dropped 9 bases and J dropped 7; count of bases not matched to a gene: 11. This CDR3 region has 14 residues. CDR3 sequence (DNA): TGTGCCATGGGGGCAGCGGGAGTGGGGAATGAGCAGTTCTTC. Encoded protein: CAMGAAGVGNEQFF.

V and J are TRBV28 and TRBJ1-4, with D possibly matching TRBD1 (6 bases). The germline V gene encodes CDR1 MDHEN and CDR2 SYDVKM. This CDR3 comprises 17 residues. Trimming removed 4 bases from V and 3 bases from J, with 18 bases in between. The CDR3 loop is CASSWARGGQPNEKLFF. CDR3 bases: TGTGCCAGCAGTTGGGCCCGAGGTGGACAGCCTAATGAAAAACTGTTTTTT.

This clone was observed a handful of times. The chain employs TRBV2 and TRBJ1-3, with 7 bases that match TRBD1. V trimming: 7 bases; J trimming: 2 bases; junction bases outside the gene matches: 23. The CDR3 consists of 20 residues. Germline loops: CDR1 SNHLY, CDR2 FYNNEI. The CDR3 region has the DNA TGTGCCAGCACTGATGATGGGACAGAAGAGGTGAAAAAGCCTGGAAACACCATATATTTT. Translating gives CASTDDGTEEVKKPGNTIYF.

J is TRBJ1-3 and V is TRBV28; D unresolved. V was pared by 1 base and J by 4 bases, with 11 bases between. CDR1 is MDHEN, CDR2 SYDVKM, per germline. This CDR3 has 15 residues. The CDR3 spells CASSLSVRIGNTIYF. In DNA form, the CDR3 reads TGTGCCAGCAGTTTATCGGTGAGGATAGGAAACACCATATATTTT.

Ten or more counts support this clone. The rearrangement uses TRBV28 and TRBJ2-3; 10 bases are a match to TRBD1. The CDR3 is made up of 13 amino acids. CDR1 is MDHEN, CDR2 SYDVKM, per germline. V lost 10 bases and J lost 1; bases outside the gene matches: 2. The CDR3 DNA follows: TGTGCCACAGGGACAGGGGGCACAGATACGCAGTATTTT. Protein product: CATGTGGTDTQYF.

V usage is TRBV5-1 and J usage is TRBJ2-7, with D possibly being TRBD2 (6 bases). The CDR3 is made up of 13 amino acids. Trimming removed 7 bases at V and 3 bases at J, with 14 bases between. The germline V gene encodes CDR1 SGHRS and CDR2 YFSETQ. CDR3 amino acids: CASAMASDYEQYF. The CDR3 DNA reads as TGCGCCAGCGCAATGGCTAGCGACTACGAGCAGTACTTC.

This rearrangement joins TRBV24-1 to TRBJ2-7; TRBD1 matches at 8 bases. This CDR3 comprises 16 residues. V was clipped by 4 bases and J by 3 bases; unmatched bases: 10. Germline V gives CDR1 KGHDR, CDR2 SFDVKD. This chain's CDR3 is CATSDPGGTGGYEQYF. The CDR3 DNA is TGTGCCACCAGTGACCCCGGAGGAACAGGGGGCTACGAGCAGTACTTC.

The V and J genes are TRBV15 and TRBJ2-7, with 7 bases lining up with TRBD1. The germline V gene encodes CDR1 LNHNV and CDR2 YYDKDF (reference sequence). Trimming took 0 bases from V and 0 from J; bases not matched to a gene: 8. The CDR3 is 17 amino acids. The CDR3 coding sequence is TGTGCCACCAGCAGAGACCGGACAGGCCCAAGCTCCTACGAGCAGTACTTC. Its translation is CATSRDRTGPSSYEQYF.

This chain links TRBV5-1 with TRBJ2-3; 10 bases align to TRBD1. This CDR3 comprises 14 residues. V lost 6 bases and J lost 3; bases outside the gene matches: 4. Germline assignment: CDR1 SGHRS and CDR2 YFSETQ. CDR3 residues: CASTRTGGTDTQYF. The CDR3 DNA follows: TGCGCCAGCACCCGGACAGGGGGAACAGATACGCAGTATTTT.

This chain uses TRBV9 with TRBJ1-2; D may be TRBD1 (6 bases). The CDR3 has 15 residues. With 3 bases removed from V and 4 bases from J, the gap between germline ends came to 16 bases. In germline, CDR1 is SGDLS, CDR2 YYNGEE. The CDR3 bases are TGTGCCAGCAGCGGAACAGGGAGGGGTGGCTATGGCTACACCTTC. Protein: CASSGTGRGGYGYTF. The whole variable domain, remainder taken from reference TRBV9 and TRBJ1-2, is DSGVTQTPKHLITATGQRVTLRCSPRSGDLSVYWYQQSLDQGLQFLIQYYNGEERAKGNILERFSAQQFPDLHSELNLSSLELGDSALYFCASSGTGRGGYGYTFGSGTRLTVV.

This clone was seen a single time. This chain links TRBV18 with TRBJ2-3, with 8 bases that match TRBD2. The V gene's germline CDR1 is KGHSH and CDR2 LQKENI. The V gene end was trimmed by 2 bases and the J gene end by 2 bases; junction bases not matched to a gene: 6. The CDR3 extends over 16 amino acids. This CDR3 is CASSPIAGTFTDTQYF. The CDR3 DNA is TGTGCCAGCTCACCAATAGCGGGAACCTTCACAGATACGCAGTATTTT.

V usage is TRBV12-3 or TRBV12-4 and J usage is TRBJ2-1; no clear D gene. The length of the CDR3 is 13 residues. The ends were cut back, 3 bases at V and 3 bases at J, with 6 bases in the middle. CDR3 bases: TGTGCCAGCAGTTTCTTCGGCTACAATGAGCAGTTCTTC. Protein: CASSFFGYNEQFF.

This clone was recorded once. This chain links TRBV7-9 with TRBJ1-2; weak D call: TRBD1 (6 bases). Between the trimmed V and J ends, which lost 0 bases and 1 base, there was a span of 12 bases. Germline assignment: CDR1 SEHNR and CDR2 FQNEAQ (reference sequence). The length of the CDR3 is 16 residues. As DNA, the CDR3 is TGTGCCAGCAGCTTAGCGGGGGCAGAGCATAACTATGGCTACACCTTC. This translates into CASSLAGAEHNYGYTF. The entire variable domain, with the rest obtained from reference TRBV7-9 and TRBJ1-2, is as follows: DTGVSQNPRHKITKRGQNVTFRCDPISEHNRLYWYRQTLGQGPEFLTYFQNEAQLEKSRLLSDRFSAERPKGSFSTLEIQRTEQGDSAMYLCASSLAGAEHNYGYTFGSGTRLTVV.

The chain is built from TRBV2 and TRBJ2-2; TRBD2 might be the D (5 bases). Trimming cost V 6 bases and J 6 bases, with 14 bases left between them. The CDR3 is made up of 14 amino acids. Germline V lookup: CDR1 SNHLY, CDR2 FYNNEI. CDR3 bases: TGTGCCAGCAGGGGATTCGAGGGAGCCGGGGAGCTGTTTTTT. Amino acid sequence: CASRGFEGAGELFF.

The chain joins TRBV10-3 to TRBJ1-2; D gene ambiguous. This CDR3 region has 13 residues. The V gene's germline CDR1 is ENHRY and CDR2 SYGVKD. The V end lost 7 bases, the J end lost 0 bases, and 9 bases lay between the germline ends. CDR3 nucleotide sequence: TGTGCCATCACCGCGGGTACTAACTATGGCTACACCTTC. Translating gives CAITAGTNYGYTF.

This clone appeared a single time. The genes are TRBV19 and TRBJ1-2; D gene ambiguous. V lost 6 bases and J lost 4, with 9 bases in between. The CDR3 totals 12 residues. Germline lookup yields CDR1 LNHDA and CDR2 SQIVND (reference sequence). CDR3 sequence (DNA): TGTGCCAGTAGCATGGAGTTCTATGGCTACACCTTC. Translating it yields CASSMEFYGYTF.

The gene calls are TRBV11-2 and TRBJ1-3; a weak D match, TRBD1 (5 bases). The CDR3 extends over 15 amino acids. Between the trimmed V and J ends, which lost 4 bases and 4 bases, there was a span of 14 bases. The V gene's germline CDR1 is SGHAT and CDR2 FQNNGV. The chain's CDR3 is CASSSPGLGGNTIYF. Here the CDR3 DNA reads TGTGCCAGCAGCTCTCCAGGGTTGGGCGGAAACACCATATATTTT.